The entry below describes one T cell receptor (beta chain). Per the study methods: The assay estimated nucleated cells by amplifying reference gene primers. Clones were sequenced by immunoSEQ multiplex PCR, and TCRdb holds only the in-frame ones, with some missing. V and J calls plus clone size are reproduced from that table; the DNA served to infer D and trimming. The data contain about 140,000 clones, about 86% of them singletons. This entry is derived from a study of blood T cell repertoires in COVID-19. As for the study in general: Collection of acute and convalescent COVID-19 samples took place in the United States, Italy and Spain. PBMCs, B-cell-depleted T cells, or T cells provided the cDNA or gDNA that made up the material.

V shed 5 bases, J shed 1 base, and the junction held 3 bases outside the gene matches. This CDR3 comprises 15 residues. In germline, CDR1 is MNHEY, CDR2 SMNVEV (reference sequence). The sample consisted of peripheral blood. The clonotype was recovered from a woman aged 60-75 years with acute or convalescent COVID-19. J is TRBJ2-5 and V is TRBV27; 11 nucleotides match TRBD2. The CDR3 sequence: CASSPLAGGQETQYF. The DNA for the CDR3 is TGTGCCAGCAGTCCGCTAGCGGGGGGCCAAGAGACCCAGTACTTC.